This TCR beta chain is from a study of human T cells and chemical hapten exposure (dated by TCRdb to the early 2020s). Study-wide context: For sensitization, 2% DPC in acetone was applied to a 2 cm by 2 cm area of upper inner arm skin. Weekly therapeutic DPC doses were additionally applied to the scalp of patients throughout the roughly 22-week study period. Patch tests used Finn chambers with 0.01% DPC on the upper back, scored after 6 days by International Contact Dermatitis Research Group standards. The mostly female patient cohort included alopecia areata with under or over 50% scalp involvement, alopecia totalis and alopecia universalis. Libraries were pooled for sequencing, and variation in per-sample TCR yields was attributed mainly to small differences in library volumes within the pool. In alopecia patients, the study followed how the peripheral blood TCR repertoire changed in vivo over primary and secondary sensitization to diphenylcyclopropenone (DPC), a hapten. Blood samples were taken from patients before sensitization (week 0) and then at 2, 6 and about 24 weeks after DPC sensitization. Blood for TCR sequencing was provided by twenty-nine alopecia patients at one to four time points (pre-sensitization, 2, 6 and 24 weeks).

In the paper's terms, the time point label means: patch test 1, 2 weeks after DPC sensitization. Explained via the paper, the treatment or condition label denotes: therapeutic diphenylcyclopropenone sensitization with weekly scalp DPC. At each patch-test visit, blood was drawn before the patch test was applied. Patients were considered eligible if aged 18 to 70, diagnosed with alopecia and deemed suitable for DPC therapy, and patients were excluded if pregnant. Total RNA was extracted from unfractionated whole blood that had been collected in Tempus Blood RNA tubes. Here V drops 9 bases and J drops 10 bases, and the junction holds 5 bases not matched to any gene. The CDR3 contains 10 residues, cysteine and phenylalanine counted. The DNA shown is the 30-base CDR3, in frame from base 1. CDR1 and CDR2, per the germline V gene, are MDHEN and SYDVKM. This clonotype was recorded a few times. Its antigen is unknown. No quality values exist for individual bases; no much larger clone is one base distant.

To prepare the library, RACE was applied. Sequencing instrument: NextSeq 500. During library preparation, unique molecular identifiers were attached to individual cDNA molecules so that TCRs could be counted quantitatively and reproducibly. Each blood RNA sample was used to sequence both TCR alpha and TCR beta chains. Turning to the authors' computational methods: The median number of TCRs per sample was approximately 96,000, ranging from about 20,000 to 690,600. The Decombinator software suite was used to annotate the V, J and CDR3 of the TCR reads. For the PS versus PT1 abundance plots, all samples were subsampled to the same number of TCRs (28,000). TCRs were defined as expanded if absent before sensitization and observed at least eight times at the 2-week time point. Using fastp at Q25 and MiXCR, TCRdb reprocessed the public reads and kept productive beta chains. Here each entry gathers all rows of one CDR3 protein and keeps the most common genes and DNA. In this record, the V and J calls reflect TCRdb's handling and not the investigators' own analysis. The sample profile shows just over 80,000 distinct CDR3 sequences; around 10% of them were found once. Roughly 4.2% of the sample is in the top ten clones.

The paper's findings and limits, for the study overall: DPC sensitization did not change how many TCRs were above 1 in 1000 frequency, and no evidence was found of alterations in global repertoire structure. Compared with pre-sensitization or healthy control sets, expanded TCRs formed significantly more large CDR3 similarity clusters, which is consistent with antigen-driven responses. Alopecia, a presumed autoimmune disease, was present in all patients, so the immune response of the patients might differ from that of healthy individuals. Repeated subsampling changed both the strength of the expansion versus patch-test correlation and the threshold at which that correlation became significant. Patch test score correlated positively with the number of PT1 expanded TCRs, reaching significance at thresholds 8, 16 and 32 but not at 4.

In this chain, TRBV28 is recombined with TRBJ1-1; 7 central bases correspond to TRBD1. The sequenced sample was whole blood, obtained in connection with sensitization to the hapten diphenylcyclopropenone (DPC). The sequence was collected from a woman in her forties or fifties with alopecia areata. Some clones in this sample may be carry-over from other donors' samples. The CDR3 protein: CARTGLRAFF. The DNA is as follows: TGTGCCAGGACAGGGTTAAGAGCTTTCTTT.